This T cell receptor (beta chain) was profiled in a study of blood T cell repertoires in COVID-19. Turning to the study itself: Samples of COVID-19 (acute and convalescent) were obtained from the United States, Italy and Spain. Sources were T cells, B-cell-depleted T cells, or PBMCs; the material itself was cDNA or gDNA.

As originally analysed: From reference gene primer amplification, estimates of nucleated cell counts were derived. Profiled with immunoSEQ multiplex PCR; TCRdb holds only in-frame clones, not every one. V, J and clone size derive from that table, while D and trimming were established from the DNA sequence. Altogether about 150,000 clones are present, roughly four fifths being singletons, with the ten largest covering roughly 1.7%. The CDR3 is 13 amino acids. V gave up 6 bases and J gave up 8 bases; unmatched junction bases: 7. The chain is built from TRBV12-3 or TRBV12-4 and TRBJ1-1, with 9 bases lining up with TRBD1. Sample: peripheral blood. The clonotype was recovered from a man of 80 years or more with acute or convalescent COVID-19. In DNA, the CDR3 is TGTGCCAGCAGATCCGGGACAGGGAGGGAAGCTTTCTTT. It encodes CASRSGTGREAFF.